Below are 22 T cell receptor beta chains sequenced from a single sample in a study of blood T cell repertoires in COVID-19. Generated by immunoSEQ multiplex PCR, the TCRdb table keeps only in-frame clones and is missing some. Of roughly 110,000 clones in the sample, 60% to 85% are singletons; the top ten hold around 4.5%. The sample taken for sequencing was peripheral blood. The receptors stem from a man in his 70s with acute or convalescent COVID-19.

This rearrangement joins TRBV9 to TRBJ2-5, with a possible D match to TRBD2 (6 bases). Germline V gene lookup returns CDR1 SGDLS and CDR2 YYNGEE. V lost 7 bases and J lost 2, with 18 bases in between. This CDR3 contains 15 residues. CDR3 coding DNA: TGTGCCAGCGCTTACGGGCGGGGCTTACAAGAGACCCAGTACTTC. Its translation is CASAYGRGLQETQYF.

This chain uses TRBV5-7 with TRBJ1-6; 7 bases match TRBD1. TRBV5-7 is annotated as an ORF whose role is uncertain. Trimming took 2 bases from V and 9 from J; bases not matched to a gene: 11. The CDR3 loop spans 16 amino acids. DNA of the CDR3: TGTGCCAGCAGCTTTGCGGACAGGCGGGGGGGTTCACCCCTCCACTTT. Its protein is CASSFADRRGGSPLHF.

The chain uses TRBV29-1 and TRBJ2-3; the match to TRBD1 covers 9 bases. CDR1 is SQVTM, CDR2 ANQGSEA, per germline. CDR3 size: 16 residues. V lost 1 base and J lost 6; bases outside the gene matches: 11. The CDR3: CSVEGPQGASVDTQYF. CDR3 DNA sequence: TGCAGCGTTGAAGGGCCACAGGGGGCTTCGGTTGATACGCAGTATTTT.

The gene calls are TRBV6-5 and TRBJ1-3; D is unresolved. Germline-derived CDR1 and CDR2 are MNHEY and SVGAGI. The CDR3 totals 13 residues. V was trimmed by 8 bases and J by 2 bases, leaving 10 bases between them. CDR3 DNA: TGTGCCAGCCGACGGGTTGCTGGAAACACCATATATTTT. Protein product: CASRRVAGNTIYF.

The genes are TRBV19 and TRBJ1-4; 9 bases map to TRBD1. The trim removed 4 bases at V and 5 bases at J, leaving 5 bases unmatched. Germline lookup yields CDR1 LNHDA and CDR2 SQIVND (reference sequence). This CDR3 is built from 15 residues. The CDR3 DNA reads TGTGCCAGTAGTACCCCGACAGGGGGGAATGAAAAACTGTTTTTT. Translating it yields CASSTPTGGNEKLFF.

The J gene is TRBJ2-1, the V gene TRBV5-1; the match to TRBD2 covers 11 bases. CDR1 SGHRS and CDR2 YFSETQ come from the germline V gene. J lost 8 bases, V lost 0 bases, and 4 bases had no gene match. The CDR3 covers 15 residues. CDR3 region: CASSLGLAGGDEQFF. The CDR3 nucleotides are TGCGCCAGCAGCTTGGGGCTAGCGGGGGGCGATGAGCAGTTCTTC.

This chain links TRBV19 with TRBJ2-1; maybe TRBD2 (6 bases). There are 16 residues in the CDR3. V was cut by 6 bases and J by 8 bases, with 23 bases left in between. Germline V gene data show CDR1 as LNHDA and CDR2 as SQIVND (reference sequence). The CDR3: CASRAPRRGQSDEQFF. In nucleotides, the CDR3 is TGTGCCAGTAGGGCCCCCAGGCGGGGCCAGTCGGATGAGCAGTTCTTC.

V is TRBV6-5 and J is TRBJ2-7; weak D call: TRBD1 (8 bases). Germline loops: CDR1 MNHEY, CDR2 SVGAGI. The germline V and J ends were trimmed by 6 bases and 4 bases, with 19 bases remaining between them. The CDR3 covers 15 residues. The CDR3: CASSLGQGGAYEQYF. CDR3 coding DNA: TGTGCCAGCAGCCTCGGACAGGGAGGGGCTTACGAGCAGTACTTC.

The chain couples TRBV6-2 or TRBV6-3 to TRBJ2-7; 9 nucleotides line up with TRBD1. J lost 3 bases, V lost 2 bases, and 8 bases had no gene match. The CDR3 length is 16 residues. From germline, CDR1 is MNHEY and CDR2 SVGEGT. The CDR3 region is CASSYHRRQGDYEQYF. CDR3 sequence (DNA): TGTGCCAGCAGTTACCACCGGCGACAGGGGGACTACGAGCAGTACTTC.

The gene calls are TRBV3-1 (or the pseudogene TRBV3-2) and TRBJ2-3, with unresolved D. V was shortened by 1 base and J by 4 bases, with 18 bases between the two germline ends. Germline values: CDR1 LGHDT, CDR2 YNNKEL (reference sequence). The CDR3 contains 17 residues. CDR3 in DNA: TGTGCCAGCAGCCAAGGCTCGGCAGGTACTTGGGCAGATACGCAGTATTTT. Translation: CASSQGSAGTWADTQYF.

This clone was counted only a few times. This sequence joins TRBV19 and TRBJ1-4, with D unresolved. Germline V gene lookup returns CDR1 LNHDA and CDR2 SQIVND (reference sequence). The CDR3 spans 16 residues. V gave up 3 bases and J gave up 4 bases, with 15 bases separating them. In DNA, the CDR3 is TGTGCCAGTAGTATCCCTCCGTGGAGGAGTAATGAAAAACTGTTTTTT. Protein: CASSIPPWRSNEKLFF. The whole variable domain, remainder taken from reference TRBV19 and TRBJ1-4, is DGGITQSPKYLFRKEGQNVTLSCEQNLNHDAMYWYRQDPGQGLRLIYYSQIVNDFQKGDIAEGYSVSREKKESFPLTVTSAQKNPTAFYLCASSIPPWRSNEKLFFGSGTQLSVL.

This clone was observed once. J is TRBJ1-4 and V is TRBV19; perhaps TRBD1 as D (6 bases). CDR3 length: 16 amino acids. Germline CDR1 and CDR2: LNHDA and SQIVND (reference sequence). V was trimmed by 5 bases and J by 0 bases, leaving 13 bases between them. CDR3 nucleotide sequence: TGTGCCAGTAGTGAAACAGGGAAAACAACTAATGAAAAACTGTTTTTT. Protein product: CASSETGKTTNEKLFF.

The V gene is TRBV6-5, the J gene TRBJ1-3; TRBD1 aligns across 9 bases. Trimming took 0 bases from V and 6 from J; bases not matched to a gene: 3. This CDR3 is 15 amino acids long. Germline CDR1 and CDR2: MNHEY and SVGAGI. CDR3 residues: CASSYSRQGENTIYF. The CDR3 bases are TGTGCCAGCAGTTACTCGAGACAGGGGGAAAACACCATATATTTT.

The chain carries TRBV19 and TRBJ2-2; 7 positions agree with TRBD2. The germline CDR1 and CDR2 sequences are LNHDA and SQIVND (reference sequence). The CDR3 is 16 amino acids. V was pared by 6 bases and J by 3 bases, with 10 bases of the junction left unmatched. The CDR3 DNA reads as TGTGCCAGTAGACCCCTGGGGGGAGGGGACACCGGGGAGCTGTTTTTT. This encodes CASRPLGGGDTGELFF.

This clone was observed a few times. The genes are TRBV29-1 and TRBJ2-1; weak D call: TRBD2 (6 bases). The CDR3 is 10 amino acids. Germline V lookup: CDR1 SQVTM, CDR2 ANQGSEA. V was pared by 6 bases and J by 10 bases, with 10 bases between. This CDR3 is CSVREAEQFF. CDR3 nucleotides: TGCAGCGTCAGGGAGGCAGAGCAGTTCTTC.

CDR3 amino acids: CASRPDRRLLQPQHF. CDR3 coding DNA: TGTGCCAGCAGACCAGACAGGAGGTTGCTTCAGCCCCAGCATTTT. J is TRBJ1-5 and V is TRBV6-5, with a tentative D call TRBD1 (6 bases). The CDR3 length is 15 residues. V dropped 6 bases and J dropped 6 bases, with 18 bases sitting between them. Looked up from germline, CDR1 is MNHEY and CDR2 is SVGAGI.

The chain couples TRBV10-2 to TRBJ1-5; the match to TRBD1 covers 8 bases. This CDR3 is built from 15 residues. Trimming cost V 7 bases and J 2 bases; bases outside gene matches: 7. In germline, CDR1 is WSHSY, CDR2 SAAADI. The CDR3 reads CASTPTGDGNQPQHF. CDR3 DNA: TGCGCCAGCACCCCGACAGGGGACGGCAATCAGCCCCAGCATTTT.

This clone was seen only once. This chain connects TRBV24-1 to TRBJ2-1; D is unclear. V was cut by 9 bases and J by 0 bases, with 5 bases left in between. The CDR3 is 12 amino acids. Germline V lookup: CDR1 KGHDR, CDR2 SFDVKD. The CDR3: CATSLSYNEQFF. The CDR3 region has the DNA TGTGCCACCTCCCTCTCCTACAATGAGCAGTTCTTC.

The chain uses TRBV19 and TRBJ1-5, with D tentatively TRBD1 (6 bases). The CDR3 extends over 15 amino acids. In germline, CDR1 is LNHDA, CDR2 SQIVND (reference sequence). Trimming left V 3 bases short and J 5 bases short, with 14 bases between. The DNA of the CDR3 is TGTGCCAGTAGTATCTCGGGCAGGGGAGATCAGCCCCAGCATTTT. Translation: CASSISGRGDQPQHF. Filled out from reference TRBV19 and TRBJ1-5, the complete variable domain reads DGGITQSPKYLFRKEGQNVTLSCEQNLNHDAMYWYRQDPGQGLRLIYYSQIVNDFQKGDIAEGYSVSREKKESFPLTVTSAQKNPTAFYLCASSISGRGDQPQHFGDGTRLSIL.

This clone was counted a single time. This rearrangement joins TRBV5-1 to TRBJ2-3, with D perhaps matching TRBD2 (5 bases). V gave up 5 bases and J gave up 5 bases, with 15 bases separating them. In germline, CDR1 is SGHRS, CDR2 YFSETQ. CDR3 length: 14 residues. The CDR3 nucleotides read TGCGCCAGCAGTGCGGCTAGCAGTGGAGATACGCAGTATTTT. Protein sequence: CASSAASSGDTQYF.

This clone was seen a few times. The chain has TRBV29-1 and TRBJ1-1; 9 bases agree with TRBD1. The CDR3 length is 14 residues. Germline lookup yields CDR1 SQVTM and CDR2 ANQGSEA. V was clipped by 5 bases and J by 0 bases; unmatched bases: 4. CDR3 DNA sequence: TGCAGCGTTACAGGGGGCGCGTTGAACACTGAAGCTTTCTTT. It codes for CSVTGGALNTEAFF. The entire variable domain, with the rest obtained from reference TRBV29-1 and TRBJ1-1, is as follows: SAVISQKPSRDICQRGTSLTIQCQVDSQVTMMFWYRQQPGQSLTLIATANQGSEATYESGFVIDKFPISRPNLTFSTLTVSNMSPEDSSIYLCSVTGGALNTEAFFGQGTRLTVV.

CDR3 sequence reads: CASRAGGSNQPQHF. For the CDR3, the DNA is TGCGCCAGCAGGGCAGGGGGGAGCAATCAGCCCCAGCATTTT. The chain couples TRBV10-2 to TRBJ1-5; TRBD1 matches 7 bases. Germline V gene lookup returns CDR1 WSHSY and CDR2 SAAADI. The CDR3 totals 14 residues. Trimming removed 6 bases from V and 1 base from J; junction bases left unmatched: 3.